This TCR beta chain emerged from a study of beta chain features in type 1 diabetes. Study summary: In age, gender and cell yields, patients were similar to healthy donors. Study-level points and caveats: TCRB CDR3 length was moderately but significantly reduced in all four CD4+ subsets of Type 1 diabetes patients. Across patients, naive, central memory and Treg TCRB repertoires exhibited apparently greater similarity than was observed across healthy donors. Any HLA type influence on TCRB rearrangement was left unresolved here.

The sequenced template was cDNA made from the entire isolated RNA. The method was immunoSEQ multiplex PCR; TCRdb's version includes in-frame clones alone and lacks a portion of them. The sample consists of about 340,000 clones, roughly 8.8% of them appearing once. This clone was seen a handful of times. Its antigen is unidentified. Staining for CD45RO/CCR7/CD25/CD127/CD95/CD27 allowed sorting of CD4+ naive, central memory, regulatory and stem cell-like memory cells. Germline CDR1 and CDR2: MNHNS and SASEGT. The V end was cut by 5 bases, the J end by 7 bases, with 14 bases between. The CDR3 spans 13 residues.

Specimen: central memory CD4+ T cells from blood. This sequence originates from a man younger than 40 with type 1 diabetes. The V call is TRBV6-1, the J call TRBJ2-5, with D perhaps matching TRBD2 (5 bases). The CDR3 DNA follows: TGTGCCAGCAGTTCCCGGGGTGAAGGGACCCAGTACTTC. Its translation is CASSSRGEGTQYF.